This T cell receptor beta chain came from a study of cytomegalovirus exposure and HLA in healthy donors. This clone was observed a handful of times. In the same sample, other DNA sequences code for this CDR3. CDR3 size: 16 residues. Trimming took 2 bases from V and 4 from J; bases not matched to a gene: 6. CDR1 is MNHEY, CDR2 SVGAGI, per germline. PCR involved 60 Vbeta and 13 Jbeta primers. The assay was immunoSEQ multiplex PCR, and TCRdb's table has in-frame clones only and misses some. The data contain 97,000 or so clones, 55% to 75% of them singletons. This clonotype was sampled from a man in his forties or fifties in good health and CMV-seronegative. The sequenced sample was PBMCs. The gene calls are TRBV6-5 and TRBJ1-2; the match to TRBD1 covers 11 bases. In DNA form, the CDR3 reads TGTGCCAGCAGTTACACAAGGACAGGGGGCGGCTATGGCTACACCTTC. Its translation: CASSYTRTGGGYGYTF.